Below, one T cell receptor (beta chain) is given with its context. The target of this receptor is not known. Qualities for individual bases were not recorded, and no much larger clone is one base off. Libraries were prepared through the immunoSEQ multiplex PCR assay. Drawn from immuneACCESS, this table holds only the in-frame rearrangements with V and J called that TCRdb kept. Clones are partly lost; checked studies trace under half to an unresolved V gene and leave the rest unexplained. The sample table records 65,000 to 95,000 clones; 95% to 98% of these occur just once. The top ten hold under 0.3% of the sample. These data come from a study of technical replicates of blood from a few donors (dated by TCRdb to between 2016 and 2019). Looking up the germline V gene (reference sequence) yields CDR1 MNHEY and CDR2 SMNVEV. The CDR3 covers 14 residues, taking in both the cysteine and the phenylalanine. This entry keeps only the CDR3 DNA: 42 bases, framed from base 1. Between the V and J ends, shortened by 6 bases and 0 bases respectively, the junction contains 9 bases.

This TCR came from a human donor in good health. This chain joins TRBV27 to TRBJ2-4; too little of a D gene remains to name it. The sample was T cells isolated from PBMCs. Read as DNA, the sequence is TGTGCCAGCAGCCACACGTTAGCCAAAAACATTCAGTACTTC. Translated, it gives CASSHTLAKNIQYF.